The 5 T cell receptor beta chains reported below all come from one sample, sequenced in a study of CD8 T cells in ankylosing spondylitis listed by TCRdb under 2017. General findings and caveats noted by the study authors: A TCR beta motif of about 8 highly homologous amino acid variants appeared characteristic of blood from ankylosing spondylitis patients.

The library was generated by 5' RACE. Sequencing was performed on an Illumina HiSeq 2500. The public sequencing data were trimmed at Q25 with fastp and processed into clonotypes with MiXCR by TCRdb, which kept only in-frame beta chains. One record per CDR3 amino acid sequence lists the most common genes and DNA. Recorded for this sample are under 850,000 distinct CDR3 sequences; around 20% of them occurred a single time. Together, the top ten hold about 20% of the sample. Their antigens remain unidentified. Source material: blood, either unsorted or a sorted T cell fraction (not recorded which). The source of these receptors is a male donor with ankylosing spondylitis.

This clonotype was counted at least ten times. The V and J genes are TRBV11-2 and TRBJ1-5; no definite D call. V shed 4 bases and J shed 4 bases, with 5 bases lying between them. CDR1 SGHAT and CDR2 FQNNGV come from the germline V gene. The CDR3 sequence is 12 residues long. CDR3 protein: CASSSQNQPQHF. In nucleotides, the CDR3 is TGTGCCAGCAGCTCGCAGAATCAGCCCCAGCATTTT.

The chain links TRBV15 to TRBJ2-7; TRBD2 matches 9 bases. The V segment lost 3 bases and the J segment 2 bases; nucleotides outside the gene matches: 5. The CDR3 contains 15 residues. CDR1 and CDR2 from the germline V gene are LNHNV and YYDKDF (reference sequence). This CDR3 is CATSSRASGAYEQYF. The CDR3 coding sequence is TGTGCCACCAGCAGTCGGGCTAGCGGGGCCTACGAGCAGTACTTC.

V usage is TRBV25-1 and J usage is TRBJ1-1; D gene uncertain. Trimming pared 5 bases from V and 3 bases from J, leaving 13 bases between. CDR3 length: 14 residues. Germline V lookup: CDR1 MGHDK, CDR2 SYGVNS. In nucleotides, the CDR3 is TGTGCCAGCAGTCCCCTCGGGCCGTACACTGAAGCTTTCTTT. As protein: CASSPLGPYTEAFF.

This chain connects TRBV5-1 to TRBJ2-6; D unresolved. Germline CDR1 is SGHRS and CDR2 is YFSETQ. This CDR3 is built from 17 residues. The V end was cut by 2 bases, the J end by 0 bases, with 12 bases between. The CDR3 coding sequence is TGCGCCAGCAGCTTACCGACCTTTGCCTCTGGGGCCAACGTCCTGACTTTC. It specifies CASSLPTFASGANVLTF.

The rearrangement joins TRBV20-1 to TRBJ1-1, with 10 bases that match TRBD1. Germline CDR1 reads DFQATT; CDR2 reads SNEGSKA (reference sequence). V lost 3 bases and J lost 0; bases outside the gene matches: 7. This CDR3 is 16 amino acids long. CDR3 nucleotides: TGCAGTGCTAGGGGACAGGGGTTTTTTTTGAACACTGAAGCTTTCTTT. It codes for CSARGQGFFLNTEAFF.